The 13 T cell receptor beta chains given below trace back to one sample, sequenced in a study of T cells after yellow fever vaccination. From the 5' RACE reads, TCRdb called clonotypes with MiXCR, one entry per CDR3 protein. Altogether around 350,000 distinct CDR3 sequences are present, 6.2% being singletons, with the ten largest covering approximately 15%. This material consisted of PBMCs, taken 5 days after the yellow fever booster vaccination. The receptors were sampled from a man aged 25-45 years who received the YFV17D yellow fever vaccine.

This clonotype appeared many times. The chain uses TRBV7-9 and TRBJ2-7, with 8 positions matching TRBD1. The germline V gene has CDR1 SEHNR and CDR2 FQNEAQ (reference sequence). V lost 5 bases and J lost 4; bases outside the gene matches: 4. The CDR3 loop spans 13 amino acids. CDR3 coding DNA: TGTGCCAGCAGCCCGGACAGGGCGTACGAGCAGTACTTC. It translates to CASSPDRAYEQYF.

This clonotype was counted a few times. J is TRBJ2-7 and V is TRBV12-3 or TRBV12-4, with TRBD2 matching 7 bases. V shed 2 bases, J shed 4 bases, and the junction held 11 bases outside the gene matches. The CDR3 is made up of 16 amino acids. CDR3 DNA: TGTGCCAGCAGTTTAATCCAGCGGGAACCCTATTACGAGCAGTACTTC. Translating gives CASSLIQREPYYEQYF.

This clonotype has at least ten counts. CDR3: CASSQRNQITDTQYF. The CDR3 DNA follows: TGTGCCAGCAGCCAGAGGAATCAAATCACAGATACGCAGTATTTT. This chain connects TRBV7-9 to TRBJ2-3; no clear D gene. Germline values: CDR1 SEHNR, CDR2 FQNEAQ (reference sequence). CDR3 size: 15 residues. With 5 bases removed from V and 2 bases from J, the gap between germline ends came to 14 bases.

The V and J genes are TRBV18 and TRBJ1-1, with D perhaps matching TRBD1 (5 bases). CDR3 size: 15 residues. The ends were cut back, 3 bases at V and 3 bases at J, with 14 bases in the middle. Germline CDR1 KGHSH, CDR2 LQKENI. CDR3 DNA: TGTGCCAGCTCACCCCTTCGGGGGAGGTACACTGAAGCTTTCTTT. Its translation is CASSPLRGRYTEAFF.

This clonotype has at least ten counts. V usage is TRBV7-9 and J usage is TRBJ2-7, with 8 bases fitting TRBD2. The CDR3 totals 12 residues. The V segment lost 4 bases and the J segment 7 bases; nucleotides outside the gene matches: 3. Germline CDR1 and CDR2: SEHNR and FQNEAQ (reference sequence). CDR3 residues: CASSWLAGEQYF. In DNA form, the CDR3 reads TGTGCCAGCAGCTGGTTAGCGGGAGAGCAGTACTTC.

This clonotype was seen ten or more times. The chain couples TRBV10-3 to TRBJ2-5; D perhaps matches TRBD1 (5 bases). Per germline, CDR1 ENHRY and CDR2 SYGVKD. This CDR3 has 14 amino acids. Trimming shortened V by 7 bases and J by 4 bases, and 16 bases separated the two germline ends. CDR3 bases: TGTGCCATCAAAGGCGCTCTAAGGGGAGAGACCCAGTACTTC. Its translation: CAIKGALRGETQYF.

In DNA form, the CDR3 reads TGTGCCAGCAGCGTTGACGTAGGGGTAAGGACTGAAGCTTTCTTT. Amino acids: CASSVDVGVRTEAFF. The gene calls are TRBV5-4 and TRBJ1-1, with a tentative D call TRBD1 (5 bases). The CDR3 contains 15 residues. V was cut by 4 bases and J by 5 bases, with 18 bases left in between. CDR1 and CDR2 from the germline V gene are SGHNT and YYREEE (reference sequence).

This clonotype was observed a handful of times. The rearrangement links TRBV20-1 to TRBJ2-3; D may be TRBD2 (6 bases). The CDR3 has 15 amino acids. Germline V lookup: CDR1 DFQATT, CDR2 SNEGSKA (reference sequence). Trimming took 3 bases from V and 6 from J, leaving 19 bases between them. For the CDR3, the DNA is TGCAGTGCTAGGCCGGGAGCAGCTGGAGGGGATACGCAGTATTTT. It yields the protein CSARPGAAGGDTQYF.

This clonotype was picked up many times. The rearrangement links TRBV12-3 or TRBV12-4 to TRBJ2-7; TRBD2 matches at 11 bases. The CDR3 runs to 18 residues. With V trimmed by 6 bases and J by 0 bases, 13 bases remained unmatched. As DNA, the CDR3 is TGTGCCAGCAGCCCCCCTGGGCTAGCGGGAGGACACTCCTACGAGCAGTACTTC. The encoded protein is CASSPPGLAGGHSYEQYF.

The rearrangement links TRBV6-1 to TRBJ2-7; D is perhaps TRBD1 (5 bases). V gave up 10 bases and J gave up 5 bases, with 21 bases separating them. The CDR3 is made up of 14 amino acids. CDR1 MNHNS and CDR2 SASEGT come from the germline V gene. The CDR3 spells CATTHTGQMDEQYF. In DNA, the CDR3 is TGTGCCACCACCCATACAGGACAAATGGACGAGCAGTACTTC.

This sequence joins TRBV7-8 and TRBJ2-5; 14 nucleotides align to TRBD2. This CDR3 contains 16 residues. V shed 5 bases and J 5 bases; nucleotides not matched to a gene: 7. The germline CDR1 and CDR2 sequences are SGHVS and FQNEAQ. The CDR3 DNA is TGTGCCAGCAGCCCGGGACTAGCGGGAGAGATGGAGACCCAGTACTTC. Its translation is CASSPGLAGEMETQYF.

The V and J genes are TRBV3-1 and TRBJ2-2; 8 bases align to TRBD1. CDR3 length: 17 residues. Trimming at V came to 11 bases and at J to 1 base, leaving 15 bases not matched to a gene. The germline V gene has CDR1 LGHDT and CDR2 YNNKEL (reference sequence). The CDR3 region is CACSQESDRVNTGELFF. CDR3 coding DNA: TGTGCCTGCTCCCAAGAGTCGGACAGGGTGAACACCGGGGAGCTGTTTTTT.

This clonotype came up many times. DNA of the CDR3: TGCAGCGTCCATAACAGGGAGACTGAAGCTTTCTTT. Translating gives CSVHNRETEAFF. The J gene is TRBJ1-1, the V gene TRBV29-1; a possible D gene is TRBD1 (6 bases). The CDR3 covers 12 residues. V lost 6 bases and J lost 5, with 13 bases in between. CDR1 is SQVTM and CDR2 is ANQGSEA in the germline V gene.